Shown below are 9 T cell receptor beta chains from a single sample sequenced in a study of response to subunit inactivated influenza vaccine. TCRdb ran MiXCR on the RT-PCR reads and lists one entry per CDR3 protein. The repertoire consists of a few hundred thousand distinct CDR3 sequences, with about 11% occurring once and the leading ten covering 9.5% to 11%. The data also belong to a second study, concerning T cells expressing NK-cell markers. This second report adds: It was by 5'RACE template switching with UMIs that TCR beta cDNA was made.

The specimen comprised PBMCs from blood, sampled on the day of vaccination. The receptors come from a man in his fifties or sixties who received an inactivated influenza vaccine.

This clonotype occurred once. This chain connects TRBV20-1 to TRBJ2-7; no reliable D call. Looked up from germline, CDR1 is DFQATT and CDR2 is SNEGSKA (reference sequence). The V gene lost 2 bases and the J gene lost 3 bases, with 11 bases spanning the gap. There are 13 residues in the CDR3. The CDR3 region is CSARRQSIYEQYF. In nucleotides, the CDR3 is TGCAGTGCTAGAAGGCAGTCCATCTACGAGCAGTACTTC.

This clonotype was seen ten or more times. This chain links TRBV14 with TRBJ1-6, with 8 bases lining up with TRBD1. J was trimmed by 10 bases and V by 6 bases; bases with no gene match: 8. CDR3 size: 14 residues. CDR1 and CDR2 from the germline V gene are SGHDN and FVKESK. The CDR3 sequence is CASSGGQGYSPLHF. CDR3 nucleotide sequence: TGTGCCAGCAGTGGAGGACAGGGTTACTCACCCCTCCACTTT.

The chain carries TRBV10-3 and TRBJ2-1, with D possibly matching TRBD2 (6 bases). V lost 6 bases to trimming and J lost 4 bases, with 16 bases between them. CDR1 is ENHRY and CDR2 is SYGVKD in the germline V gene. The CDR3 loop spans 15 amino acids. The CDR3 nucleotides read TGTGCCATCAGCGCAGACGGCGGGAAATACAATGAGCAGTTCTTC. It translates to CAISADGGKYNEQFF.

A word on this clonotype: A junction end diverges from the germline sequence, so it may reflect a read error. The CDR3 here is CSARVRDIQYF. In DNA, the CDR3 is TGCAGTGCCAGAGTACGGGACATTCAGTACTTC. The chain is built from TRBV20-1 and TRBJ2-4; D ambiguous. The CDR3 runs to 11 residues. Germline V gene sequence: CDR1 DFQATT, CDR2 SNEGSKA (reference sequence).

This clonotype has only a few counts. V and J are TRBV30 and TRBJ2-2; D is tentatively TRBD1 or TRBD2 (5 bases each). Germline lookup yields CDR1 GTSNPN and CDR2 SVGIG (reference sequence). The CDR3 covers 12 residues. The germline V and J ends were trimmed by 5 bases and 4 bases, with 8 bases remaining between them. In nucleotides, the CDR3 is TGTGCCTGGGGGGGTGGCACCGGGGAGCTGTTTTTT. Translated, it gives CAWGGGTGELFF. Using reference TRBV30 and TRBJ2-2 for the parts outside the CDR3, the full variable domain is SQTIHQWPATLVQPVGSPLSLECTVEGTSNPNLYWYRQAAGRGLQLLFYSVGIGQISSEVPQNLSASRPQDRQFILSSKKLLLSDSGFYLCAWGGGTGELFFGEGSRLTVL.

The V call is TRBV11-2, the J call TRBJ1-2; D ambiguous. Germline V gene data show CDR1 as SGHAT and CDR2 as FQNNGV. With 1 base removed from V and 3 bases from J, the gap between germline ends came to 24 bases. CDR3 size: 19 residues. For the CDR3, the DNA is TGTGCCAGCAGCTTAGTCTTGACGGGCACGGGAACTGTCGACTATGGCTACACCTTC. This codes for CASSLVLTGTGTVDYGYTF.

This clonotype was detected a few times. The rearrangement uses TRBV20-1 and TRBJ2-1; no firm D call. Germline loops: CDR1 DFQATT, CDR2 SNEGSKA (reference sequence). V dropped 2 bases and J dropped 7 bases, with 9 bases sitting between them. This CDR3 is built from 12 residues. The CDR3 is CSARNLGNEQFF. The CDR3 nucleotides are TGCAGTGCTAGAAATCTAGGGAATGAGCAGTTCTTC.

The chain uses TRBV5-6 and TRBJ1-4, with 7 bases identical to TRBD1. CDR1 and CDR2 (germline): SGHDT, YYEEEE. This CDR3 comprises 15 residues. The trim removed 0 bases at V and 7 bases at J, leaving 6 bases unmatched. CDR3 in DNA: TGTGCCAGCAGCTTGGGACAGGGAGGAGTTGAAAAACTGTTTTTT. Translated, it gives CASSLGQGGVEKLFF.

This clonotype was recorded a few times. This rearrangement joins TRBV20-1 to TRBJ2-1; 11 bases are a match to TRBD1. From germline, CDR1 is DFQATT and CDR2 SNEGSKA (reference sequence). CDR3 length equals 14 residues. V was clipped by 3 bases and J by 5 bases; unmatched bases: 3. The CDR3 DNA reads as TGCAGTGCTAGGACGGGACAGGGGGACAATGAGCAGTTCTTC. Amino acid sequence: CSARTGQGDNEQFF.